These 26 T cell receptor beta chains share one sample of origin, sequenced in a study of blood T cells in healthy people across ages. A sample-barcoded 5' primer and a J-beta primer mix were used in a second PCR of roughly 6 to 11 cycles. TCRdb recomputed calls from the 5' RACE reads with MiXCR, one row per CDR3 protein. The table shows around 800,000 distinct CDR3 sequences, with about 55% occurring only once. Sequencing was carried out using blood. These receptors originate from an elderly man in good health.

The chain employs TRBV6-4 and TRBJ2-5, with D maybe TRBD2 (7 bases). CDR1 and CDR2 (germline): MRHNA, SNTAGT. The CDR3 runs 13 residues. V was pared by 8 bases and J by 11 bases, with 21 bases between. This CDR3 reads CASGGAFGNEQYF. In nucleotides, the CDR3 is TGTGCCAGCGGGGGGGCGTTCGGCAATGAGCAGTACTTC.

The rearrangement links TRBV20-1 to TRBJ2-1, with 9 positions matching TRBD2. V lost 6 bases to trimming and J lost 9 bases; unmatched junction nucleotides: 18. The CDR3 is 16 amino acids. From germline, CDR1 is DFQATT and CDR2 SNEGSKA (reference sequence). The CDR3 protein is CSAPSLAGLVGAEQFF. CDR3 DNA sequence: TGCAGTGCCCCCAGTCTAGCGGGGCTAGTAGGTGCTGAGCAGTTCTTC.

The CDR3 DNA sequence: TGTGCCATCAGTGACGGTCCCTACGAGCAGTACTTC. It encodes CAISDGPYEQYF. The chain employs TRBV10-3 and TRBJ2-7; D is unclear. The CDR3 has 12 amino acids. Germline-derived CDR1 and CDR2 are ENHRY and SYGVKD. With 3 bases removed from V and 2 bases from J, the gap between germline ends came to 5 bases.

CDR3 bases: TGCGCCAGCAGCTCTCGACAGGGGTACTACGAGCAGTACTTC. Its protein is CASSSRQGYYEQYF. The rearrangement uses TRBV4-1 and TRBJ2-4; 8 nucleotides match TRBD1. Near its end, the DNA agrees better with TRBJ2-7, so the J call may be wrong. The CDR3 sequence is 14 residues long. From germline, CDR1 is MGHRA and CDR2 YSYEKL.

The V call is TRBV12-3 or TRBV12-4, the J call TRBJ2-1, with D unclear. V was shortened by 5 bases and J by 9 bases, with 11 bases between the two germline ends. This CDR3 spans 12 amino acids. DNA of the CDR3: TGTGCCAGCAGTCTGACCATCCGTGAGCAGTTCTTC. Translating it yields CASSLTIREQFF.

The CDR3 sequence: CSVGGMARTDTQYF. The CDR3 DNA follows: TGCAGCGTGGGGGGCATGGCCCGCACAGATACGCAGTATTTT. The chain couples TRBV29-1 to TRBJ2-3, with D possibly being TRBD1 or TRBD2 (6 bases each). Trimming pared 6 bases from V and 1 base from J, leaving 14 bases between. This CDR3 has 14 amino acids. The V gene's germline CDR1 is SQVTM and CDR2 ANQGSEA.

This clonotype showed up many times. The genes are TRBV20-1 and TRBJ2-7; 10 bases agree with TRBD1. Trimming cost V 8 bases and J 3 bases; bases outside gene matches: 7. The CDR3 length is 13 residues. Germline loops: CDR1 DFQATT, CDR2 SNEGSKA (reference sequence). This chain's CDR3 is CSPNRDRGYEQYF. The CDR3 DNA reads as TGCAGTCCGAACCGGGACAGGGGCTACGAGCAGTACTTC.

This sequence joins TRBV6-2 or TRBV6-3 and TRBJ2-2; D perhaps matches TRBD1 (5 bases). Germline CDR1 MNHEY, CDR2 SVGEGT. The CDR3 consists of 15 residues. V lost 1 base, J lost 4 bases, and 10 bases lay in between. In DNA form, the CDR3 reads TGTGCCAGCAGTTACTACGGCAGGGCCACCGGGGAGCTGTTTTTT. It is translated as CASSYYGRATGELFF.

The rearrangement joins TRBV12-3 or TRBV12-4 to TRBJ1-1, with D possibly matching TRBD1 (5 bases). The length of the CDR3 is 15 residues. Trimming took off 5 bases at V and 3 bases at J, with 16 bases between the two ends. CDR3 in amino acids: CASSRSEAGDTEAFF. As DNA, the CDR3 is TGTGCCAGCAGTCGATCAGAGGCGGGGGACACTGAAGCTTTCTTT.

The rearrangement uses TRBV6-1 and TRBJ2-6; no firm D call. CDR1 is MNHNS, CDR2 SASEGT, per germline. Trimming removed 4 bases from V and 2 bases from J, with 12 bases in between. The CDR3 covers 16 residues. CDR3 DNA: TGTGCCAGCAGTGCAACCCAGGTTCCTGGGGCCAACGTCCTGACTTTC. Protein product: CASSATQVPGANVLTF.

This clonotype was seen only a few times. This chain connects TRBV10-3 to TRBJ2-7; 9 nucleotides align to TRBD1. Germline values: CDR1 ENHRY, CDR2 SYGVKD. The CDR3 length is 15 residues. Trimming took 1 base from V and 0 from J; bases not matched to a gene: 1. The CDR3 DNA is TGTGCCATCAGTGAGTGGGACAGGGACTCCTACGAGCAGTACTTC. Translated, it gives CAISEWDRDSYEQYF.

The V gene is TRBV28, the J gene TRBJ2-1; TRBD1 aligns across 7 bases. The J call may be faulty, since TRBJ2-7 better matches the DNA end. The CDR3 contains 18 residues. CDR1 is MDHEN, CDR2 SYDVKM, per germline. The CDR3 is CASRRDSFRTNSYNEQYF. CDR3 in DNA: TGTGCCAGCAGGAGGGACAGCTTTAGGACCAACTCCTACAATGAGCAGTACTTC.

This clonotype was detected only a few times. The chain combines TRBV7-9 with TRBJ2-5; 9 nucleotides line up with TRBD1. There are 15 residues in the CDR3. The germline CDR1 and CDR2 sequences are SEHNR and FQNEAQ (reference sequence). The V segment lost 4 bases and the J segment 5 bases; nucleotides outside the gene matches: 8. CDR3 amino acids: CASSSPGQGIETQYF. The DNA of the CDR3 is TGTGCCAGCAGCTCCCCGGGACAGGGTATTGAGACCCAGTACTTC.

V and J are TRBV2 and TRBJ2-7; D is perhaps TRBD2 (5 bases). The germline CDR1 and CDR2 sequences are SNHLY and FYNNEI. This CDR3 has 12 residues. The ends were cut back, 6 bases at V and 2 bases at J, with 8 bases in the middle. CDR3 DNA sequence: TGTGCCAGCAGGGAGAGGGCCTACGAGCAGTACTTC. This translates into CASRERAYEQYF.

V gene TRBV6-4 combines with J gene TRBJ2-1; the D is unclear. Germline CDR1 is MRHNA and CDR2 is SNTAGT. The length of the CDR3 is 13 residues. The ends were cut back, 4 bases at V and 3 bases at J, with 7 bases in the middle. The CDR3 loop is CASSATNYNEQFF. CDR3 DNA: TGTGCCAGCAGTGCCACCAACTACAATGAGCAGTTCTTC.

The chain is built from TRBV18 and TRBJ1-2, with TRBD1 as a possible D gene (5 bases). The CDR3 sequence is 15 residues long. In germline, CDR1 is KGHSH, CDR2 LQKENI. Trimming cost V 1 base and J 2 bases, with 11 bases left between them. CDR3 region: CASSPQTEVNYGYTF. The CDR3 DNA follows: TGTGCCAGCTCACCACAGACAGAAGTAAACTATGGCTACACCTTC.

This chain connects TRBV6-1 to TRBJ2-1; 8 positions agree with TRBD2. Unmatched junction bases numbered 14, after V lost 0 bases and J lost 13 bases. The germline CDR1 and CDR2 sequences are MNHNS and SASEGT. This CDR3 comprises 16 residues. CDR3 coding DNA: TGTGCCAGCAGTGAAGCAGCCGAGAGCCTAGCGGGTCTTCAGTTCTTC. Its protein product is CASSEAAESLAGLQFF.

The V and J genes are TRBV20-1 and TRBJ1-5; no definite D call. This CDR3 region has 13 residues. CDR1 and CDR2 (germline): DFQATT, SNEGSKA (reference sequence). The germline V and J ends were trimmed by 3 bases and 0 bases, with 6 bases remaining between them. The DNA for the CDR3 is TGCAGTGCTAGGGAGGTTAGCAATCAGCCCCAGCATTTT. Protein product: CSAREVSNQPQHF.

This rearrangement joins TRBV27 to TRBJ2-1; D may be TRBD2 (6 bases). Trimming cost V 5 bases and J 5 bases, with 16 bases left between them. Germline V gene lookup returns CDR1 MNHEY and CDR2 SMNVEV (reference sequence). The CDR3 length is 15 residues. This CDR3 reads CASSLAPRSHNEQFF. In DNA form, the CDR3 reads TGTGCCAGCAGTCTAGCGCCCCGATCCCACAATGAGCAGTTCTTC.

V usage is TRBV4-1 and J usage is TRBJ2-3; tentatively, D is TRBD1 or TRBD2 (6 bases each). The CDR3 extends over 16 amino acids. Germline CDR1 reads MGHRA; CDR2 reads YSYEKL. Trimming removed 1 base from V and 6 bases from J, with 17 bases in between. The CDR3 DNA follows: TGCGCCAGCAGCCAAGCCTCCCGGGGGCGAACGGATACGCAGTATTTT. Translation: CASSQASRGRTDTQYF.

The chain is built from TRBV7-9 and TRBJ1-4, with D possibly being TRBD1 (5 bases). Germline V CDR1 and CDR2: SEHNR, FQNEAQ (reference sequence). V was cut by 4 bases and J by 4 bases, with 19 bases left in between. This CDR3 is 17 amino acids long. The CDR3 nucleotides are TGTGCCAGCAGCTCCTACGGGAAAGGGGTCCGTAATGAAAAACTGTTTTTT. Translation gives CASSSYGKGVRNEKLFF.

This clonotype was detected only a few times. V and J are TRBV5-1 and TRBJ2-3; tentatively, D is TRBD1 or TRBD2 (5 bases each). There are 14 residues in the CDR3. Deletions cut 1 base from V and 2 bases from J, with 8 bases between. Per the germline V gene, CDR1 is SGHRS and CDR2 is YFSETQ. The CDR3 DNA is TGCGCCAGCAGCTTGCAGGGAGCCACAGATACGCAGTATTTT. It specifies CASSLQGATDTQYF.

The chain joins TRBV5-1 to TRBJ1-2; perhaps TRBD1 as D (5 bases). V was cut by 0 bases and J by 4 bases, with 13 bases left in between. There are 15 residues in the CDR3. In germline, CDR1 is SGHRS, CDR2 YFSETQ. This CDR3 reads CASSLGGVQGYGYTF. The CDR3 nucleotides read TGCGCCAGCAGCTTGGGAGGCGTGCAGGGCTATGGCTACACCTTC.

This clonotype is a singleton in its sample. This sequence joins TRBV12-3 or TRBV12-4 and TRBJ2-1; 9 bases match TRBD2. The ends lost 6 bases at V and 1 base at J; junction bases unmatched: 7. The CDR3 covers 16 residues. DNA for the CDR3: TGTGCCAGCAGCACCGTAGCGGGAGTTTCCTACAATGAGCAGTTCTTC. Translating gives CASSTVAGVSYNEQFF.

This clonotype was observed once. This chain uses TRBV15 with TRBJ2-7, with 7 positions matching TRBD2. Trimming took 2 bases from V and 7 from J; bases not matched to a gene: 11. The V gene's germline CDR1 is LNHNV and CDR2 YYDKDF (reference sequence). The CDR3 has 15 amino acids. This CDR3 reads CATSRIGGTPWEQYF. Written as DNA, the CDR3 is TGTGCCACCAGCAGAATCGGGGGGACTCCCTGGGAGCAGTACTTC. Complete variable domain (other parts from reference TRBV15 and TRBJ2-7): DAMVIQNPRYQVTQFGKPVTLSCSQTLNHNVMYWYQQKSSQAPKLLFHYYDKDFNNEADTPDNFQSRRPNTSFCFLDIRSPGLGDTAMYLCATSRIGGTPWEQYFGPGTRLTVT.

This clonotype was counted a single time. This chain uses TRBV4-2 with TRBJ2-7; D is perhaps TRBD1 (6 bases). The germline V gene has CDR1 LGHNA and CDR2 YNFKEQ. The CDR3 sequence is 15 residues long. V was clipped by 4 bases and J by 2 bases, with 15 bases between them. The CDR3 here is CASSPDAGAPYEQYF. For the CDR3, the DNA is TGTGCCAGCAGCCCAGACGCAGGGGCCCCCTACGAGCAGTACTTC.